This is a list of T cell receptor beta chains from one sample in a study of identifying expanded T cells in peripheral blood. The table came from immunoSEQ multiplex PCR; TCRdb's copy has only in-frame clones and leaves some out. Found here are 80,000 to 95,000 clones, approximately 90% of them singletons; the top ten hold 3% to 4%. The sample was blood. These receptors came from a person between 18 and 70 years old in good health. Each CDR3 is given with its conserved first and last residue. The D gene is left open where the match is weak. Where a row states a size, it is once, few, many or the class of an expanded clone; other rows omit it.

j_call v_call d_call clone_size cdr3_aa cdr3_nt
TRBJ2-7 TRBV7-9 - - CASSFREDEQYF TGTGCCAGCAGCTTCAGGGAGGACGAGCAGTACTTC
TRBJ1-3 TRBV9 - - CASSDRANSGNTIYF TGTGCCAGCAGCGACAGGGCAAACTCTGGAAACACCATATATTTT
TRBJ1-4 TRBV2 - - CASSDHRANNEKLFF TGTGCCAGCAGTGACCACAGGGCTAATAATGAAAAACTGTTTTTT
TRBJ2-5 TRBV9 - - CASSVEAGAQETQYF TGTGCCAGCAGCGTAGAGGCAGGGGCCCAAGAGACCCAGTACTTC
TRBJ1-5 TRBV5-6 TRBD1 - CASSVRDRINQPQHF TGTGCCAGCAGCGTGCGGGACAGGATAAATCAGCCCCAGCATTTT
TRBJ1-4 TRBV6-5 - - CASSYRAREKLFF TGTGCCAGCAGTTACCGGGCCCGAGAAAAACTGTTTTTT
TRBJ2-5 TRBV5-6 TRBD1 - CASSLVRDRGQETQYF TGTGCCAGCAGCTTGGTTCGGGACAGGGGGCAAGAGACCCAGTACTTC
TRBJ2-3 TRBV4-2 - once CASSQGPGMNTDTQYF TGTGCCAGCAGCCAAGGGCCAGGGATGAACACAGATACGCAGTATTTT
TRBJ2-2 TRBV12-5 TRBD2 - CASGLLYPALGLAGGQYSGELFF TGTGCTAGTGGTTTACTATACCCCGCCCTCGGACTAGCGGGAGGGCAATATTCCGGGGAGCTGTTTTTT
TRBJ1-3 TRBV4-2 - - CASSQGRLGSGNTIYF TGTGCCAGCAGCCAAGGCCGTTTGGGCTCTGGAAACACCATATATTTT
TRBJ2-7 TRBV30 - once CAWSQVGALYYEQYF TGTGCCTGGAGCCAAGTGGGGGCCCTTTACTACGAGCAGTACTTC
TRBJ2-1 TRBV10-3 TRBD2 - CAISELGSGGNEQFF TGTGCCATCAGTGAGCTCGGTAGCGGGGGGAATGAGCAGTTCTTC
TRBJ2-7 TRBV29-1 - - CSVEDPHGMVGEQYF TGCAGCGTTGAAGATCCCCATGGGATGGTAGGCGAGCAGTACTTC
TRBJ1-5 TRBV2 TRBD1 few CASSGAGGQPQHF TGTGCCAGCAGTGGAGCAGGGGGTCAGCCCCAGCATTTT
TRBJ2-3 TRBV5-1 TRBD2 - CASSPTSGGWNTQYF TGCGCCAGCAGCCCGACTAGCGGGGGCTGGAATACGCAGTATTTT
TRBJ1-1 TRBV29-1 TRBD1 - CSGTGRLTYTEAFF TGCAGCGGGACAGGGAGACTCACTTACACTGAAGCTTTCTTT
TRBJ2-3 TRBV6-5 - - CASSRGGWSTDTQYF TGTGCCAGCAGTCGTGGTGGGTGGAGCACAGATACGCAGTATTTT
TRBJ1-1 TRBV28 - once CASSLVRNTEAFF TGTGCCAGCAGTTTAGTCAGGAACACTGAAGCTTTCTTT
TRBJ2-5 TRBV18 - many CASSPPGVQETQYF TGTGCCAGCTCACCACCGGGGGTCCAAGAGACCCAGTACTTC
TRBJ2-5 TRBV19 TRBD2 - CASSIVTSGQETQYF TGTGCCAGTAGTATAGTAACTAGCGGGCAAGAGACCCAGTACTTC
TRBJ2-3 TRBV28 TRBD2 few CASSRGTSGYTDTQYF TGTGCCAGCAGCCGCGGGACTAGCGGTTACACAGATACGCAGTATTTT
TRBJ2-2 TRBV7-3 - - CASLGATGELFF TGTGCCAGCCTCGGGGCCACCGGGGAGCTGTTTTTT
TRBJ1-1 TRBV18 - - CASSRPPEAFF TGTGCCAGCTCAAGACCACCTGAAGCTTTCTTT
TRBJ2-6 TRBV12-2 - - CASRFGTGGVWANVLTF TGTGCAAGTCGCTTCGGGACAGGGGGTGTCTGGGCCAACGTCCTGACTTTC
TRBJ2-7 TRBV7-9 - - CASSLYTYEQYF TGTGCCAGCAGCTTGTACACCTACGAGCAGTACTTC
TRBJ2-1 TRBV19 - - CASSISSGIEQFF TGTGCCAGTAGTATCTCCTCTGGGATTGAGCAGTTCTTC
TRBJ1-5 TRBV30 - - CAWSSGGPQHF TGTGCCTGGAGTTCCGGAGGGCCCCAGCATTTT
TRBJ1-1 TRBV7-2 - - CASSQYIWTERTEAFF TGTGCCAGCAGCCAATACATTTGGACAGAGAGGACTGAAGCTTTCTTT
TRBJ2-2 TRBV4-3 - - CASSHGVGTGELFF TGCGCCAGCAGCCATGGGGTGGGAACCGGGGAGCTGTTTTTT
TRBJ2-3 TRBV6-4 - - CASSAGGTDTQYF TGTGCCAGCAGTGCGGGAGGCACAGATACGCAGTATTTT
TRBJ1-6 TRBV5-1 - - CASGATEGPGSYNSPLHF TGCGCCAGCGGGGCCACGGAGGGTCCCGGCTCCTATAATTCACCCCTCCACTTT
TRBJ2-7 TRBV7-9 - few CASGESGASGYEQYF TGTGCCAGCGGGGAGAGCGGAGCCTCGGGCTACGAGCAGTACTTC
TRBJ1-4 TRBV28 - - CASREGREKLFF TGTGCCAGCAGAGAGGGACGGGAAAAACTGTTTTTT
TRBJ1-1 TRBV14 - - CASSQDLATEAFF TGTGCCAGCAGCCAAGATCTCGCCACTGAAGCTTTCTTT
TRBJ2-4 TRBV11-2 - - CASSTRDGVGIQYF TGTGCCAGCAGCACAAGGGACGGAGTGGGCATTCAGTACTTC
TRBJ2-7 TRBV5-6 - once CASSLEEDYEQYF TGTGCCAGCAGCTTGGAAGAGGATTACGAGCAGTACTTC
TRBJ1-1 TRBV6-5 TRBD1 once CASSYATGRYTEAFF TGTGCCAGCAGTTACGCGACAGGGAGGTACACTGAAGCTTTCTTT
TRBJ2-2 TRBV6-4 - - CASSEGEATGELFF TGTGCCAGCAGTGAGGGTGAGGCCACCGGGGAGCTGTTTTTT
TRBJ2-2 TRBV6-4 - - CASSPSRDVGGELFF TGTGCCAGCAGCCCCTCGCGGGATGTAGGCGGGGAGCTGTTTTTT
TRBJ2-7 TRBV5-5 TRBD1 - CASSLGADRATYEQYF TGTGCCAGCAGCTTGGGGGCCGACAGGGCGACCTACGAGCAGTACTTC